This is a list of T cell receptor beta chains from one sample in a study of shared clonotypes between healthy human individuals. Sequencing was performed with immunoSEQ multiplex PCR; in TCRdb, only in-frame clones are kept and a portion is missing. The sample consists of more than 2,000,000 clones, approximately 93% of them appearing once. The sample comprised naive CD4+ T cells from PBMCs. The receptor set was obtained from a man aged 18 to 29 in good health. Some clones in this sample may be carry-over from other donors' samples. CDR3s include the opening cysteine and the closing phenylalanine or tryptophan. The D gene is left open where the match is weak. Expanded clones get a size class; other rows say once, few or many, or leave the size out.

v_gene	j_gene	abundance	d_gene	CDR3nt	CDR3aa
TRBV7-2	TRBJ2-1	NA	NA	TGTGCCAGCAGCTCCGGGATCTACAATGAGCAGTTCTTC	CASSSGIYNEQFF
TRBV29-1	TRBJ2-1	NA	TRBD2	TGCAGCGTTGATGGGGGGGTTTACCCTAGCGGGACTAACAATGAGCAGTTCTTC	CSVDGGVYPSGTNNEQFF
TRBV5-4	TRBJ2-5	NA	TRBD2	TGTGCCAGCACCCTTGAGGGGAAGACTAGCACTCGAGAGACCCAGTACTTC	CASTLEGKTSTRETQYF
TRBV30	TRBJ1-2	NA	NA	TGTGCCTGGAGTACGGGCTATGGCTACACCTTC	CAWSTGYGYTF
TRBV11-3	TRBJ2-3	once	NA	TGTGCCAGCAGCTTAGGGGGTCAGCGGGCCCTCACAGATACGCAGTATTTT	CASSLGGQRALTDTQYF
TRBV6-4	TRBJ2-7	NA	TRBD1	TGTGCCAGCAGTGAGACAGGGGGCATGTACGAGCAGTACTTC	CASSETGGMYEQYF
TRBV30	TRBJ2-7	NA	NA	TGTGCCTCCGGGGACTTGAACTACGAGCAGTACTTC	CASGDLNYEQYF
TRBV13	TRBJ2-1	NA	TRBD1	TGTGCCAGCAGCTCCTTAACAGGGGGCGAATTAACCTACAATGAGCAGTTCTTC	CASSSLTGGELTYNEQFF
TRBV5-1	TRBJ2-1	NA	NA	TGCGCCAGCAGCCCTACCGCCGGCTACAATGAGCAGTTCTTC	CASSPTAGYNEQFF
TRBV5-1	TRBJ1-4	NA	NA	TGCGCCAGCAGCTCCGGGAGGACCCAAAATGAAAAACTGTTTTTT	CASSSGRTQNEKLFF
TRBV25-1	TRBJ2-1	NA	NA	TGTGCCAGCAGTGAAGGGGTCAGGGCTAATGAGCAGTTCTTC	CASSEGVRANEQFF
TRBV28	TRBJ2-6	NA	NA	TGTGCCACCAGAATAGGGGGTAGCTCTGGGGCCAACGTCCTGACTTTC	CATRIGGSSGANVLTF
TRBV5-1	TRBJ2-3	NA	NA	TGCGCCAGCAGCCCGCTAGGGTCAGATACGCAGTATTTT	CASSPLGSDTQYF
TRBV7-3	TRBJ2-1	NA	NA	TGTGCCAGCAGCCTCGGGACTGAGACCTACAATGAGCAGTTCTTC	CASSLGTETYNEQFF
TRBV28	TRBJ2-7	NA	TRBD2	TGTGCCAGCAGTTTAGACGCGGGAGGCAGCTTGGGCGAGCAGTACTTC	CASSLDAGGSLGEQYF
TRBV5-1	TRBJ1-4	NA	NA	TGCGCCAGCAGCTTGGCCCCGGGCCTGGGGGAAAAACTGTTTTTT	CASSLAPGLGEKLFF
TRBV15	TRBJ2-5	NA	NA	TGTGCCACCAGCAGAGATCGCGGGGCTGGGGGGGAGACCCAGTACTTC	CATSRDRGAGGETQYF
TRBV11-3	TRBJ2-1	NA	NA	TGTGCCAGCAGCTTAGGCCGGAGCTCCTACAATGAGCAGTTCTTC	CASSLGRSSYNEQFF
TRBV7-2	TRBJ2-7	NA	NA	TGTGCCAGCAGCTTATGGGCCCCAGTTACCTACGAGCAGTACTTC	CASSLWAPVTYEQYF
TRBV2	TRBJ2-7	NA	NA	TGTGCCAGCACGGATAACTATCGGGGGACCGGTTACTTC	CASTDNYRGTGYF
TRBV6-5	TRBJ2-7	NA	NA	TGTGCCAGCAGCCCCGGTGGACAGCAGTACTTC	CASSPGGQQYF
TRBV28	TRBJ1-5	NA	NA	TGTGCCAGCAGTCTCTGGGGTGGGGGGCAAGGTCAGCCCCAGCATTTT	CASSLWGGGQGQPQHF
TRBV5-1	TRBJ2-4	NA	TRBD1	TGCGCCAGCAGCCCGGACAGGGGGTCGCTGGGCATTCAGTACTTC	CASSPDRGSLGIQYF
TRBV2	TRBJ2-3	NA	NA	TGTGCCAGCAGTGGGCAGGGCACAGATACGCAGTATTTT	CASSGQGTDTQYF
TRBV30	TRBJ2-7	once	TRBD1	TGTGCCTGGAGTGTATCCGCAGGGGGCTACGAGCAGTACTTC	CAWSVSAGGYEQYF
TRBV6-1	TRBJ2-7	NA	TRBD1	TGTGCCAGCAGTACCCTACCGGGACAGACCTACGAGCAGTACTTC	CASSTLPGQTYEQYF
TRBV27	TRBJ2-1	NA	NA	TGTGCCAGCAGTCCACCAACTGCGCGCAGCTACAATGAGCAGTTCTTC	CASSPPTARSYNEQFF
TRBV5-4	TRBJ1-1	NA	TRBD1	TGTGCCAGCAGCATACCGACAGGGGGGACTGAAGCTTTCTTT	CASSIPTGGTEAFF
TRBV4-1	TRBJ2-3	NA	TRBD2	TGCGCCAGCAGCCAAACTAGCGGATATAGCACAGATACGCAGTATTTT	CASSQTSGYSTDTQYF
TRBV4-2	TRBJ1-3	NA	NA	TGTGCCAGCAGCGCCTTAGGAAACACCATATATTTT	CASSALGNTIYF
TRBV19	TRBJ1-5	NA	NA	TGTGCCAGTAGTATTTCGCGCGGGGGGCTCGGGTTGCCCCAGCATTTT	CASSISRGGLGLPQHF
TRBV25-1	TRBJ1-2	NA	TRBD1	TGTGCCAGCAGTGCTCAGACAGGGTTTAACTATGGCTACACCTTC	CASSAQTGFNYGYTF
TRBV28	TRBJ1-5	NA	NA	TGTGCCAGCAGTCCCCGGTCCCGCAGGAGCGGACAGCCCCAGCATTTT	CASSPRSRRSGQPQHF
TRBV11-2	TRBJ2-1	NA	TRBD2	TGTGCCAGCAGCTCGACTAGCGGGAGGGCCCAATGGAATGAGCAGTTCTTC	CASSSTSGRAQWNEQFF
TRBV12-5	TRBJ2-7	NA	NA	TGTGCTAGTGCCCTAATTGACGGCGGCGAGCAGTACTTC	CASALIDGGEQYF
TRBV18	TRBJ2-1	NA	TRBD2	TGTGCCAGCTCACCCTGGGTGAGTAGCGGGACCCCGTTCTTC	CASSPWVSSGTPFF
TRBV18	TRBJ2-5	NA	TRBD1	TGTGCCAGCTCTCAAGGACAGGGGGGAGGAGAGACCCAGTACTTC	CASSQGQGGGETQYF